Detailed here is one TCR beta chain. Its recognized antigen is unknown. Base qualities are not provided; no much larger clone lies one nucleotide away. These data come from a study of blood T cell repertoires in COVID-19 (dated by TCRdb to 2020 to 2021). With respect to the entire study: Collaborator samples came from the United States, Italy and Spain and covered acute and convalescent phases of COVID-19. Where available, HLA class I and class II types were obtained from metadata supplied by the sample provider rather than from assay-based typing. The sample metadata nearly always contained a de-identified subject ID, COVID-19 status, age in years and sex. The repertoires were released in a freely available public database meant as a resource for research on the immune response to SARS-CoV-2. The material from the prospective study consisted of cDNA or gDNA derived from T cells, B-cell-depleted T cells, or PBMCs. Deeply sampled blood TCRbeta repertoires from subjects exposed to, actively infected with, or recovered from COVID-19 were included in the dataset. The samples were drawn from the first 160 participants of the ongoing ImmuneRACE study and from 950 to 1,500 subjects provided by 6 global collaborators. Beyond this particular receptor, the publication reports: The amount of clinical and demographic metadata varied by source and participant and was provided uncurated.

The CDR3 numbers 17 residues from cysteine through phenylalanine. Only the CDR3 DNA stays, 51 bases, in frame from base 1. Per the germline V gene, SQVTM is the CDR1 and ANQGSEA is the CDR2. V is trimmed back by 4 bases and J by 3 bases, and the junction contains 15 bases that no gene match accounts for. Collaborating institutions collected whole blood in K2EDTA tubes following their own protocols. Collaborator samples were shipped for TCRbeta analysis as frozen whole blood, isolated PBMCs, or DNA extracted from either sample type. TCRbeta CDR3 regions were amplified from genomic DNA using the immunoSEQ Assay, a bias-controlled multiplex PCR. The original pipeline was this. The number of nucleated cells in each sample was estimated from the amplification of reference gene primers within the assay. Sequence reads were collapsed and filtered to measure the absolute abundance of every unique TCRbeta CDR3 rearrangement. For each sample, productive Simpson clonality was calculated by taking the square root of Simpson's diversity index across productive rearrangements. The table comes from immuneACCESS by way of TCRdb, which keeps in-frame sequences with V and J called. Part of the clones is missing from these tables; in studies checked, under half for an unresolved V gene and the rest for unknown reasons. That table is the source of V, J and clone size, and D and trimming were worked out from the DNA. This sample is represented by roughly 50,000 clones; 70% to 90% of them were singletons. Of the sample, roughly a fifth falls within the top ten clones.

The chain is encoded by TRBV29-1 joined to TRBJ1-3; 7 central bases correspond to TRBD1. The source material was peripheral blood. The sequence was collected from a human donor in a cohort sampled during active COVID-19. In nucleotide form, the sequence is TGCAGCGTTGTTCTTAGGGGGCAGGGCCTTCGTGGAAACACCATATATTTT. Translated, this is CSVVLRGQGLRGNTIYF.